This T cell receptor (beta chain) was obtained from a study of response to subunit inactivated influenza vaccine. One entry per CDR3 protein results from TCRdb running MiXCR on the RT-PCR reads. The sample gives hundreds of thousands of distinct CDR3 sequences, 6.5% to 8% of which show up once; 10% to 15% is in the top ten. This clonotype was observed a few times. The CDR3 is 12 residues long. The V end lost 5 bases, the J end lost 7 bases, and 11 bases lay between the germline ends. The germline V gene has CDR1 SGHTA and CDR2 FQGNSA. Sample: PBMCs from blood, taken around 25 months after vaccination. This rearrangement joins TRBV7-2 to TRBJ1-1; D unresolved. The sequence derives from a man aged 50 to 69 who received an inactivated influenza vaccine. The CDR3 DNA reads TGTGCCAGCAGCCCCTTCCGGGGTGAAGCTTTCTTT. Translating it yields CASSPFRGEAFF.